This T cell receptor beta chain originates from a study of breast tumors, draining lymph nodes, adjacent tissues. Each CDR3 protein gets one entry after TCRdb re-called the multiplex PCR reads with MiXCR. The repertoire holds under 75,000 distinct CDR3 sequences, 45% to 65% seen once, with less than 20% in the top ten. This clonotype was recorded many times. The target antigen is unknown. From germline, CDR1 is MDHEN and CDR2 SYDVKM. V lost 7 bases and J 0 bases, leaving 9 bases between the germline ends. The CDR3 spans 14 residues. Study-wide findings and caveats: The data were judged consistent with most tumor T cells coming from lymph node and expanding in tumor. Compared with lymph nodes, tumors were less diverse; compared with nontumor tissue, more.

This chain joins TRBV28 and TRBJ2-2; D not certain. The sample was breast tumor tissue. This clonotype was obtained from a female donor with breast cancer. Some clones in this sample may be carry-over from other donors' samples. As DNA, the CDR3 is TGTGCCAGCAAAGCCCCCCCGAACACCGGGGAGCTGTTTTTT. Its translation is CASKAPPNTGELFF. Combining the CDR3 with reference TRBV28 and TRBJ2-2 gives the whole variable domain DVKVTQSSRYLVKRTGEKVFLECVQDMDHENMFWYRQDPGLGLRLIYFSYDVKMKEKGDIPEGYSVSREKKERFSLILESASTNQTSMYLCASKAPPNTGELFFGEGSRLTVL.